The T cell receptor beta chain described here comes from a study of blood T cell repertoires in COVID-19 (dated by TCRdb to the early 2020s). With regard to the full study: The collaborator samples originated in the United States, Italy and Spain and spanned the acute and convalescent phases of COVID-19. The prospective study material was composed of cDNA or gDNA derived from T cells, B-cell-depleted T cells, or PBMCs. Subjects who had been exposed to COVID-19, were actively infected with it, or had recovered from it provided the deeply sampled blood TCRbeta repertoires that made up the dataset. A freely available public database, intended as a resource for researchers studying the immune response to SARS-CoV-2, is where the repertoires were released. The samples were drawn from two sources: the first 160 participants of the ongoing ImmuneRACE study, and over 1,000 subjects contributed by 6 global collaborators. Sample metadata almost always included a de-identified subject ID, COVID-19 status, age in years and sex. Where HLA class I and class II types were available, the types were taken from metadata supplied by the sample provider, not from assay-based typing.

TCRbeta CDR3 regions were amplified from genomic DNA by means of the immunoSEQ Assay, a bias-controlled multiplex PCR. The authors' pipeline ran thus. Nucleated cell counts per sample were estimated from amplification of reference gene primers within the assay. To quantify the absolute abundance of each unique TCRbeta CDR3 rearrangement, sequence reads were collapsed and filtered. For each sample, productive Simpson clonality was calculated as the square root of Simpson's diversity index across productive rearrangements. TCRdb's version of the immuneACCESS table is confined to in-frame rearrangements and falls short of the full clone set. An unresolved V gene accounts for under half of the shortfall where checked; the remainder is of unknown origin. From that table come the V and J calls and clone size; the DNA was used to work out D and trimming. This sample holds just over 90,000 clones; 85% to 90% were observed only once. The ten largest clones take up 1.5% of the sample.

Collaborating institutions collected whole blood in K2EDTA tubes following their own protocols. For TCRbeta analysis, collaborator samples were shipped as frozen whole blood, as isolated PBMCs, or as DNA extracted from either sample type. To note about this clone: Its antigen is not yet known. Within one base of it there is no much larger clone, and no base qualities were kept.

Beyond this particular receptor, the publication reports: The amount of clinical and demographic metadata varied by source and participant and was provided uncurated.

Relative to germline, V is missing 9 bases and J is missing 0 bases, with 6 bases of the junction outside any gene match. Based on the germline V gene (reference sequence), the CDR1 and CDR2 sequences are SGHNT and YYREEE. Inclusive of the bounding cysteine and phenylalanine, the CDR3 is 13 residues long. Of all the DNA, just the CDR3 is kept, 39 bases in frame from base 1. This TCR derives from a human donor with active COVID-19. The donor label of this sample is uncertain. This chain is built from TRBV5-4 and TRBJ2-7, with 7 bases matching TRBD2. Material: peripheral blood. The sequenced DNA is TGTGCCACCCAGCGGGGAAGCTCCTACGAGCAGTACTTC. This yields the protein CATQRGSSYEQYF. Where the CDR3 stops, the reference TRBV5-4 and TRBJ2-7 genes take over; the full variable domain is ETGVTQSPTHLIKTRGQQVTLRCSSQSGHNTVSWYQQALGQGPQFIFQYYREEENGRGNFPPRFSGLQFPNYSSELNVNALELDDSALYLCATQRGSSYEQYFGPGTRLTVT.